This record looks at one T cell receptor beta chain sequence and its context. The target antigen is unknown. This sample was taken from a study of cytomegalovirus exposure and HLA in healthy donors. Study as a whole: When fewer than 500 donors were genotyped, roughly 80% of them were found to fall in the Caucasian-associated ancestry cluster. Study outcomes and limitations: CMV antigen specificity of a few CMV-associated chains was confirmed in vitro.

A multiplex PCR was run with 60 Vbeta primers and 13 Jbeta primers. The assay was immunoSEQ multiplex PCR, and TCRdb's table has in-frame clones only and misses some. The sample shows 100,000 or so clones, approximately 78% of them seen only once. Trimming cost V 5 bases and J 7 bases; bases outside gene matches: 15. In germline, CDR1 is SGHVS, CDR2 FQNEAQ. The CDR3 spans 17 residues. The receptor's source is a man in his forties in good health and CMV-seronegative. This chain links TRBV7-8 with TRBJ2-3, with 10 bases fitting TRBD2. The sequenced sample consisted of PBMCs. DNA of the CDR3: TGTGCCAGCAGCCCAGAAGCTAGCGGGGGAGCGAGACATACGCAGTATTTT. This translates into CASSPEASGGARHTQYF.